Listed here are 19 T cell receptor beta chains from one sample, sequenced in a study of T cells in Graves' hyperthyroidism and ophthalmopathy (dated by TCRdb to between 2017 and 2020). Library preparation used multiplex PCR. Sequencing instrument: Illumina HiSeq 2000. The TCR beta CDR3 regions were amplified from the RNA transcripts. The first round of RT-PCR for the TCR CDR3 was performed with the HTBI primer set and the Qiagen OneStep RT-PCR kit. Clones were called with MiXCR by TCRdb after fastp trimmed the public reads at Q25, and only in-frame beta chains were retained. Each entry is one CDR3 protein sequence, shown with its most common DNA and genes. The sample includes around 540,000 distinct CDR3 sequences, with 35% to 55% observed a single time. The ten largest clones take up approximately 8.2% of the sample. The sample was peripheral blood or thyroid tissue (not recorded which). Source of these receptors: a woman between 18 and 29 years old with Graves' hyperthyroidism. Donor details come from another sample of the same person, matched by shared clones.

The chain is built from TRBV20-1 and TRBJ2-7; D call uncertain. The V gene lost 6 bases and the J gene lost 3 bases, with 9 bases spanning the gap. CDR3 length equals 11 residues. The germline V gene encodes CDR1 DFQATT and CDR2 SNEGSKA (reference sequence). CDR3 in amino acids: CSASPDYEQYF. Written as DNA, the CDR3 is TGCAGTGCAAGTCCAGACTACGAGCAGTACTTC.

As regards this clonotype: A much larger clone differs from this one at a single base, so this may be a read error. V gene TRBV24-1 combines with J gene TRBJ2-7, with TRBD1 as a possible D gene (6 bases). Germline V CDR1 and CDR2: KGHDR, SFDVKD. The CDR3 runs 14 residues. The CDR3 DNA is TGTGCCACCAGTGATCTGGACAGACCCTACGAGCGGTACTTC. Translating it yields CATSDLDRPYERYF.

As concerns this clonotype: The junction and the germline gene differ at one end; a read error may be behind it. The chain has TRBV7-9 and TRBJ1-4; no clear D gene. CDR3 length equals 12 residues. Per germline, CDR1 SEHNR and CDR2 FQNEAQ (reference sequence). DNA of the CDR3: TGTGCCAGCAGCTTAGATGAAGGAGCAAAACATTTT. Translating gives CASSLDEGAKHF. Using reference TRBV7-9 and TRBJ1-4 for the parts outside the CDR3, the full variable domain is DTGVSQNPRHKITKRGQNVTFRCDPISEHNRLYWYRQTLGQGPEFLTYFQNEAQLEKSRLLSDRFSAERPKGSFSTLEIQRTEQGDSAMYLCASSLDEGAKHFGSGTQLSVL.

This chain links TRBV7-2 with TRBJ1-4; D uncertain. Between the trimmed V and J ends, which lost 6 bases and 3 bases, there was a span of 11 bases. CDR3 length: 14 residues. From germline, CDR1 is SGHTA and CDR2 FQGNSA. DNA of the CDR3: TGTGCCAGCAGTAGGGATTGGTCTAATGAAAAACTGTTTTTT. Protein product: CASSRDWSNEKLFF. Full variable domain (remainder filled in from reference TRBV7-2 and TRBJ1-4): GAGVSQSPSNKVTEKGKDVELRCDPISGHTALYWYRQSLGQGLEFLIYFQGNSAPDKSGLPSDRFSAERTGGSVSTLTIQRTQQEDSAVYLCASSRDWSNEKLFFGSGTQLSVL.

In this sample, this clonotype turned up once. V and J are TRBV11-2 and TRBJ1-1; D uncertain. V was clipped by 6 bases and J by 0 bases, with 14 bases between them. The CDR3 is 15 amino acids. Looked up from germline, CDR1 is SGHAT and CDR2 is FQNNGV. CDR3 region: CASSRGRTMNTEAFF. DNA of the CDR3: TGTGCCAGCAGTAGAGGACGGACCATGAACACTGAAGCTTTCTTT.

V and J are TRBV2 and TRBJ2-7; TRBD1 or TRBD2 may be the D gene (5 bases each). The CDR3 runs 13 residues. V lost 6 bases, J lost 6 bases, and 15 bases lay in between. Germline CDR1 is SNHLY and CDR2 is FYNNEI. The CDR3 DNA reads TGTGCCAGCAGCCACAATCTGAGGGGCGAGCAGTACTTC. As protein: CASSHNLRGEQYF.

In its sample, this clonotype was seen a few times. V usage is TRBV7-9 and J usage is TRBJ2-7, with D possibly TRBD1 on 5 matching bases. The CDR3 covers 13 residues. CDR1 is SEHNR and CDR2 is FQNEAQ in the germline V gene (reference sequence). The germline V and J ends were trimmed by 9 bases and 0 bases, with 12 bases remaining between them. This CDR3 reads CASKIRGSYEQYF. DNA of the CDR3: TGTGCCAGTAAGATTAGGGGCTCCTACGAGCAGTACTTC.

The table lists this clonotype with a few counts. The chain uses TRBV7-9 and TRBJ2-7, with 10 bases fitting TRBD2. CDR1 SEHNR and CDR2 FQNEAQ come from the germline V gene (reference sequence). With 5 bases clipped from V and 2 bases from J, the junction kept 12 bases outside the gene matches. This CDR3 has 17 amino acids. CDR3 DNA: TGTGCCAGCAGCCTTCCGGGGGTAGCGGGAGGTCCCTACGAGCAGTACTTC. This gives the protein CASSLPGVAGGPYEQYF.

This clonotype has more than one count but fewer than ten. The genes are TRBV7-9 and TRBJ1-3, with D unresolved. Germline CDR1 reads SEHNR; CDR2 reads FQNEAQ (reference sequence). Between the trimmed V and J ends, which lost 5 bases and 0 bases, there was a span of 14 bases. This CDR3 has 16 amino acids. CDR3 nucleotide sequence: TGTGCCAGCAGCCCGGAAGGCCATCACTCTGGAAACACCATATATTTT. Translated: CASSPEGHHSGNTIYF. The full variable domain, completed using reference TRBV7-9 and TRBJ1-3, is DTGVSQNPRHKITKRGQNVTFRCDPISEHNRLYWYRQTLGQGPEFLTYFQNEAQLEKSRLLSDRFSAERPKGSFSTLEIQRTEQGDSAMYLCASSPEGHHSGNTIYFGEGSWLTVV.

The chain has TRBV2 and TRBJ2-2; TRBD2 is a possible D gene (6 bases). The CDR3 is 12 residues long. Per germline, CDR1 SNHLY and CDR2 FYNNEI. The germline V and J ends were trimmed by 6 bases and 7 bases, with 9 bases remaining between them. CDR3 protein: CASRPGGGELFF. The CDR3 DNA is TGTGCCAGCAGGCCCGGGGGCGGGGAGCTGTTTTTT.

The rearrangement joins TRBV2 to TRBJ1-6; D perhaps matches TRBD1 (5 bases). The V end was cut by 7 bases, the J end by 0 bases, with 16 bases between. CDR1 is SNHLY and CDR2 is FYNNEI in the germline V gene. The CDR3 is 17 residues long. The DNA of the CDR3 is TGTGCCAGCAACCCGACGTGGGGCGTCTCCTATAATTCACCCCTCCACTTT. Its translation: CASNPTWGVSYNSPLHF.

This clonotype showed up just a few times. V usage is TRBV12-3 or TRBV12-4 and J usage is TRBJ1-1, with D maybe TRBD1 (5 bases). The CDR3 loop spans 14 amino acids. V dropped 6 bases and J dropped 3 bases, with 14 bases sitting between them. This CDR3 is CASSLPGLDTEAFF. Written as DNA, the CDR3 is TGTGCCAGCAGCCTCCCAGGGTTGGACACTGAAGCTTTCTTT.

As for this clonotype: A much larger clone sits a single nucleotide away, making a read error possible. The chain uses TRBV7-6 and TRBJ1-5; 7 positions agree with TRBD1. The length of the CDR3 is 13 residues. The J segment lost 7 bases and the V segment lost 5 bases, leaving 5 bases of the junction unmatched. Germline V lookup: CDR1 SGHVS, CDR2 FNYEAQ. The CDR3 region is CASSRRDRQPQHF. CDR3 nucleotide sequence: TGTGCCAGCAGCCGGCGGGACAGACAGCCCCAGCATTTT.

The CDR3 coding sequence is TGCAGTGCCCGAACCCCGACTAGCGGAAGCTACGAGCAGTACTTC. It specifies CSARTPTSGSYEQYF. This rearrangement joins TRBV20-1 to TRBJ2-7; 9 bases are shared with TRBD2. CDR1 is DFQATT and CDR2 is SNEGSKA in the germline V gene (reference sequence). Trimming at V came to 6 bases and at J to 3 bases, leaving 12 bases not matched to a gene. The CDR3 has 15 amino acids.

This clonotype has more than one count but fewer than ten. The rearrangement links TRBV14 to TRBJ2-5; tentative D call: TRBD1 (6 bases). CDR1 and CDR2 from the germline V gene are SGHDN and FVKESK. V lost 0 bases to trimming and J lost 2 bases, with 10 bases between them. CDR3 length: 15 amino acids. For the CDR3, the DNA is TGTGCCAGCAGCCAAGAATCCAGGGGACAAGAGACCCAGTACTTC. Amino acid sequence: CASSQESRGQETQYF.

A remark on this clonotype: One end of the junction varies from germline; a read error may be responsible. This chain connects TRBV7-9 to TRBJ2-7; TRBD1 is a possible D gene (6 bases). The CDR3 is 15 residues long. Germline CDR1 SEHNR, CDR2 FQNEAQ (reference sequence). CDR3 sequence (DNA): TGCGCCAGCAGCCAAGATGGGACATCTACCTACGAGCAGTACTTC. It yields the protein CASSQDGTSTYEQYF.

V usage is TRBV5-1 and J usage is TRBJ2-2; D gene unclear. CDR3 length: 13 residues. The germline CDR1 and CDR2 sequences are SGHRS and YFSETQ. The V end lost 4 bases, the J end lost 4 bases, and 8 bases lay between the germline ends. Here the CDR3 DNA reads TGCGCCAGCAGCCAAATCCTCACCGGGGAGCTGTTTTTT. It translates to CASSQILTGELFF. Based on the CDR3 plus reference TRBV5-1 and TRBJ2-2, the full variable domain is KAGVTQTPRYLIKTRGQQVTLSCSPISGHRSVSWYQQTPGQGLQFLFEYFSETQRNKGNFPGRFSGRQFSNSRSEMNVSTLELGDSALYLCASSQILTGELFFGEGSRLTVL.

The chain carries TRBV11-2 and TRBJ1-1; no reliable D call. Trimming took 6 bases from V and 1 from J, leaving 12 bases between them. From germline, CDR1 is SGHAT and CDR2 FQNNGV. The CDR3 consists of 14 residues. CDR3 sequence reads: CASSFRGSNTEAFF. The CDR3 coding sequence is TGTGCCAGCAGTTTTCGGGGTTCGAACACTGAAGCTTTCTTT.

This sequence joins TRBV5-1 and TRBJ1-5; 10 bases map to TRBD1. CDR3 length: 14 amino acids. The V gene end was trimmed by 4 bases and the J gene end by 5 bases; junction bases not matched to a gene: 3. Germline CDR1 reads SGHRS; CDR2 reads YFSETQ. The CDR3 here is CASSPDRGYQPQHF. CDR3 DNA sequence: TGCGCCAGCAGCCCGGACAGGGGGTATCAGCCCCAGCATTTT. Full variable domain (remainder filled in from reference TRBV5-1 and TRBJ1-5): KAGVTQTPRYLIKTRGQQVTLSCSPISGHRSVSWYQQTPGQGLQFLFEYFSETQRNKGNFPGRFSGRQFSNSRSEMNVSTLELGDSALYLCASSPDRGYQPQHFGDGTRLSIL.